The 13 T cell receptor beta chains listed next were all sequenced from one sample in a study of beta chain features in type 1 diabetes. All of the isolated RNA was reverse transcribed, so expressed TCRB transcripts were sequenced. Sequencing used immunoSEQ multiplex PCR; TCRdb keeps in-frame clones, though not all of them. This repertoire shows about 250,000 clones, 12% to 15% found once; its top ten account for about 0.027%. The sequenced material came from naive CD4+ T cells from blood. The receptors here all came from a woman aged 40 to 50 in good health.

The chain has TRBV6-5 and TRBJ1-1; TRBD1 aligns across 9 bases. J was trimmed by 5 bases and V by 6 bases; bases with no gene match: 7. Germline loops: CDR1 MNHEY, CDR2 SVGAGI. This CDR3 is 14 amino acids long. The CDR3 sequence is CASRAGTGWTEAFF. As DNA, the CDR3 is TGTGCCAGCAGAGCCGGGACAGGGTGGACTGAAGCTTTCTTT.

DNA for the CDR3: TGTGCCAGCAGTGTAGACAGGGAGGCTGGAAACACCATATATTTT. Translation gives CASSVDREAGNTIYF. V usage is TRBV5-4 and J usage is TRBJ1-3; 7 bases fit TRBD1. Germline loops: CDR1 SGHNT, CDR2 YYREEE (reference sequence). The CDR3 loop spans 15 amino acids. V trimming: 5 bases; J trimming: 2 bases; junction bases outside the gene matches: 7.

CDR3 loop: CASRDRLNTEAFF. As DNA, the CDR3 is TGTGCCAGCAGGGACAGGCTAAACACTGAAGCTTTCTTT. The rearrangement joins TRBV25-1 to TRBJ1-1; 7 bases map to TRBD1. The V segment lost 6 bases and the J segment 2 bases; nucleotides outside the gene matches: 3. The CDR3 runs to 13 residues. The germline gives CDR1 MGHDK, CDR2 SYGVNS.

The chain combines TRBV11-2 with TRBJ1-2; no clear D gene. Germline CDR1 SGHAT, CDR2 FQNNGV. The CDR3 runs 14 residues. The germline V and J ends were trimmed by 1 base and 1 base, with 7 bases remaining between them. The CDR3 spells CASSLGQSNYGYTF. CDR3 DNA: TGTGCCAGCAGCTTAGGACAAAGTAACTATGGCTACACCTTC.

The chain has TRBV5-1 and TRBJ2-5; TRBD2 matches at 11 bases. Per germline, CDR1 SGHRS and CDR2 YFSETQ. The CDR3 is 16 amino acids. The V gene end was trimmed by 2 bases and the J gene end by 5 bases; junction bases not matched to a gene: 8. Here the CDR3 reads CASSFGGTSGSETQYF. As DNA, the CDR3 is TGCGCCAGCAGCTTTGGTGGGACTAGCGGTTCCGAGACCCAGTACTTC.

The chain employs TRBV11-2 and TRBJ2-7, with D unclear. CDR3 size: 14 residues. CDR1 is SGHAT, CDR2 FQNNGV, per germline. V was pared by 2 bases and J by 3 bases, with 11 bases between. The CDR3 spells CASSLISGHYEQYF. The CDR3 DNA reads as TGTGCCAGCAGCTTAATAAGTGGCCACTACGAGCAGTACTTC.

This clone was observed a few times. This chain links TRBV4-1 with TRBJ1-1, with 8 bases aligning to TRBD1. CDR3 length: 15 residues. The V gene's germline CDR1 is MGHRA and CDR2 YSYEKL. The V segment lost 5 bases and the J segment 8 bases; nucleotides outside the gene matches: 13. The CDR3 region has the DNA TGCGCCAGCAGCGGGCGACAGGGGAGGGGAAGCGAAGCTTTCTTT. This gives the protein CASSGRQGRGSEAFF.

The genes are TRBV6-6 and TRBJ2-7; D not resolved. Germline CDR1 and CDR2: MNHNY and SVGAGI (reference sequence). V dropped 6 bases and J dropped 4 bases, with 16 bases sitting between them. The CDR3 is made up of 14 amino acids. For the CDR3, the DNA is TGTGCCAGCAGAGAGACGCGCCAGGCGTACGAGCAGTACTTC. Residues: CASRETRQAYEQYF.

The sample holds a few counts of this clone. The chain is built from TRBV5-1 and TRBJ2-1; 10 bases align to TRBD1. The J segment lost 6 bases and the V segment lost 7 bases, leaving 7 bases of the junction unmatched. There are 14 residues in the CDR3. Per the germline V gene, CDR1 is SGHRS and CDR2 is YFSETQ. The DNA for the CDR3 is TGCGCCAGCGCTCAGACAGGGGGCCGCAATGAGCAGTTCTTC. Amino acids: CASAQTGGRNEQFF.

The chain links TRBV2 to TRBJ1-2, with D maybe TRBD1 (5 bases). Germline V gives CDR1 SNHLY, CDR2 FYNNEI. CDR3 length: 13 residues. V was shortened by 9 bases and J by 8 bases, with 19 bases between the two germline ends. As DNA, the CDR3 is TGTGCCAGACCAAGGGGCCTACATGGAGGCTACACCTTC. It translates to CARPRGLHGGYTF. Looking up the rest from reference TRBV2 and TRBJ1-2 gives the full variable domain: EPEVTQTPSHQVTQMGQEVILRCVPISNHLYFYWYRQILGQKVEFLVSFYNNEISEKSEIFDDQFSVERPDGSNFTLKIRSTKLEDSAMYFCARPRGLHGGYTFGSGTRLTVV.

This clone has more than one count but fewer than ten. The chain carries TRBV7-9 and TRBJ1-3; D not certain. The CDR3 is 18 residues long. Germline V gives CDR1 SEHNR, CDR2 FQNEAQ (reference sequence). V was cut by 4 bases and J by 0 bases, with 19 bases left in between. The CDR3 is CASSSRPGLRNSGNTIYF. DNA for the CDR3: TGTGCCAGCAGCTCTCGCCCCGGACTAAGGAACTCTGGAAACACCATATATTTT.

This clone was counted between two and nine times. The chain carries TRBV5-1 and TRBJ1-2, with 9 nucleotides matching TRBD1. The germline CDR1 and CDR2 sequences are SGHRS and YFSETQ. The V and J ends lost 5 bases and 4 bases, in that order; junction bases with no gene match: 6. The CDR3 is made up of 14 amino acids. Here the CDR3 DNA reads TGCGCCAGCAGTAGGGACAGGGTCATCTATGGCTACACCTTC. It specifies CASSRDRVIYGYTF.

This clone was counted between two and nine times. The chain carries TRBV9 and TRBJ2-3; 9 positions match TRBD2. Trimming removed 3 bases from V and 5 bases from J; junction bases left unmatched: 7. The CDR3 is made up of 15 amino acids. Germline V gene lookup returns CDR1 SGDLS and CDR2 YYNGEE. This CDR3 is CASSERGARGDTQYF. The DNA for the CDR3 is TGTGCCAGCAGCGAGCGGGGGGCGCGCGGAGATACGCAGTATTTT.